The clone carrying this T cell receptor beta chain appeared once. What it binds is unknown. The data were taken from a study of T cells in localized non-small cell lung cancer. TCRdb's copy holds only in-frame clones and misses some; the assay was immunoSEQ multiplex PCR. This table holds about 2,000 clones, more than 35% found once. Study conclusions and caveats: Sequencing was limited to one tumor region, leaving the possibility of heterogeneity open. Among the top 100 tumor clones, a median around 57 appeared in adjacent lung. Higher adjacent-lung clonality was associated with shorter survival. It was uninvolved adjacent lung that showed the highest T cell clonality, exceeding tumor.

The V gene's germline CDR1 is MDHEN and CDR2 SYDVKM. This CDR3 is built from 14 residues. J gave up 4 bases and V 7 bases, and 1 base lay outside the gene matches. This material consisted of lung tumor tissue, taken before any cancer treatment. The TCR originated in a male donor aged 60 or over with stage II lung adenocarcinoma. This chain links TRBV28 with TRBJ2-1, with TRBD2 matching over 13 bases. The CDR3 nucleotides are TGTGCCAGCACACTAGCGGGAGGGTACAATGAGCAGTTCTTC. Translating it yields CASTLAGGYNEQFF. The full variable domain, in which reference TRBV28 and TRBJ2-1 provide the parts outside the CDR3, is DVKVTQSSRYLVKRTGEKVFLECVQDMDHENMFWYRQDPGLGLRLIYFSYDVKMKEKGDIPEGYSVSREKKERFSLILESASTNQTSMYLCASTLAGGYNEQFFGPGTRLTVL.